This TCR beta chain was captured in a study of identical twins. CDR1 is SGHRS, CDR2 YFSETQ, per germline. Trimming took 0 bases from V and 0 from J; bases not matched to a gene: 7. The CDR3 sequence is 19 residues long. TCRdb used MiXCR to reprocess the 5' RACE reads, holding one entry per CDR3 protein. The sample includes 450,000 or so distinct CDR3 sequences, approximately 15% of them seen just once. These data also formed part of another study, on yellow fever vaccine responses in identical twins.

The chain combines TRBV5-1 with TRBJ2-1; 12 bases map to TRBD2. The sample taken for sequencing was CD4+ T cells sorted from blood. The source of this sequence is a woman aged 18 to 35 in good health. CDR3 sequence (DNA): TGCGCCAGCAGCTTGGAACTAGCGGGGGGCTACAGCTCCTACAATGAGCAGTTCTTC. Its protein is CASSLELAGGYSSYNEQFF.